These 15 T cell receptor beta chains came from one sample sequenced in a study of T cells in Graves' hyperthyroidism and ophthalmopathy. Amplified TCR beta CDR3 regions came from RNA transcripts. The HTBI primer set drove a first-round RT-PCR of the TCR CDR3. TCRdb re-called the multiplex PCR reads through MiXCR, storing one row per CDR3 protein. The data contain about 400,000 distinct CDR3 sequences, more than 13% of them singletons. Sample: blood. The receptors shown here come from a man aged 45 to 65 with Graves' ophthalmopathy.

The chain joins TRBV28 to TRBJ2-1; no clear D. The CDR3 has 12 residues. In germline, CDR1 is MDHEN, CDR2 SYDVKM. V shed 4 bases and J shed 14 bases, with 15 bases lying between them. CDR3 DNA: TGTGCCAGCAGTTCCTCTCCCAGCCTAGAGTTCTTC. Translating it yields CASSSSPSLEFF.

This clonotype came up many times. The chain has TRBV3-1 and TRBJ2-1; possibly TRBD1 or TRBD2 for D (5 bases each). There are 13 residues in the CDR3. Germline V CDR1 and CDR2: LGHDT, YNNKEL (reference sequence). V was clipped by 5 bases and J by 8 bases, with 13 bases between them. The CDR3 sequence: CASSGTGLDEQFF. The CDR3 nucleotides are TGTGCCAGCAGCGGGACCGGGCTCGATGAGCAGTTCTTC.

This rearrangement joins TRBV20-1 to TRBJ2-7; D is perhaps TRBD2 (6 bases). Germline V gene data show CDR1 as DFQATT and CDR2 as SNEGSKA (reference sequence). The CDR3 loop spans 14 amino acids. V was shortened by 0 bases and J by 7 bases, with 16 bases between the two germline ends. The CDR3, as DNA: TGCAGTGCTAGAGATGGGACTTATGGGAGTGAGCAGTACTTC. Its protein product is CSARDGTYGSEQYF.

The rearrangement links TRBV4-2 to TRBJ1-1; D not certain. Germline assignment: CDR1 LGHNA and CDR2 YNFKEQ. The CDR3 length is 13 residues. V was pared by 0 bases and J by 5 bases, with 7 bases between. The CDR3 spells CASSQDHGTEAFF. The CDR3 DNA reads as TGTGCCAGCAGCCAAGATCATGGTACTGAAGCTTTCTTT.

Turning to this clonotype: One base away lies a much larger clone, so this may be a sequencing read error. DNA of the CDR3: TGTGCCAGCAGACGCACGGGGGGCCTAGGCGGGCAGTACTTC. Translating gives CASRRTGGLGGQYF. The chain uses TRBV12-3 or TRBV12-4 and TRBJ2-7; tentatively, D is TRBD2 (7 bases). Trimming removed 6 bases from V and 9 bases from J, with 21 bases in between. This CDR3 has 14 amino acids.

The chain combines TRBV19 with TRBJ1-1; D remains unclear. Germline CDR1 reads LNHDA; CDR2 reads SQIVND (reference sequence). The ends were cut back, 7 bases at V and 0 bases at J, with 24 bases in the middle. The CDR3 has 18 amino acids. As DNA, the CDR3 is TGTGCCAGTATTCCCAAGGGCTGGAGGGAGAGGCTGAACACTGAAGCTTTCTTT. Protein sequence: CASIPKGWRERLNTEAFF.

Comments on this clonotype: Possible read error: a much larger clone is one base away. This chain links TRBV28 with TRBJ2-2; TRBD2 might be the D (6 bases). The length of the CDR3 is 13 residues. Germline loops: CDR1 MDHEN, CDR2 SYDVKM. CDR3 nucleotides: TGTGCCAGCAGTTTAATGAACACCGGGGGGCTGTTTTTT. It yields the protein CASSLMNTGGLFF.

Ten or more counts support this clonotype. The chain is built from TRBV7-9 and TRBJ2-3, with 7 bases fitting TRBD2. Germline assignment: CDR1 SEHNR and CDR2 FQNEAQ (reference sequence). V dropped 5 bases and J dropped 0; count of bases not matched to a gene: 11. The CDR3 runs 17 residues. This chain's CDR3 is CASSRGVAGASTDTQYF. The CDR3 DNA sequence: TGTGCCAGCAGCCGAGGTGTGGCGGGAGCCAGCACAGATACGCAGTATTTT.

The chain uses TRBV5-1 and TRBJ2-5; 11 bases align to TRBD1. The CDR3 sequence is 15 residues long. The germline V gene encodes CDR1 SGHRS and CDR2 YFSETQ. V was pared by 4 bases and J by 3 bases, with 5 bases of the junction left unmatched. CDR3 amino acids: CASSPGQGAKETQYF. The CDR3 bases are TGCGCCAGCAGCCCCGGACAGGGGGCGAAAGAGACCCAGTACTTC.

This clonotype was found many times. The chain joins TRBV10-3 to TRBJ2-7; 8 bases are a match to TRBD1. The germline V gene has CDR1 ENHRY and CDR2 SYGVKD. This CDR3 spans 15 amino acids. V lost 3 bases and J lost 7; bases outside the gene matches: 11. CDR3 bases: TGTGCCATCAGTGATACCGGGACAGGTCTCTGGGAGCAGTACTTC. Translated, it gives CAISDTGTGLWEQYF.

This clonotype showed up just a few times. The chain couples TRBV28 to TRBJ1-3; no definite D call. V gave up 8 bases and J gave up 2 bases, with 10 bases separating them. The germline gives CDR1 MDHEN, CDR2 SYDVKM. CDR3 length: 13 amino acids. Here the CDR3 reads CASSREAGNTIYF. The DNA for the CDR3 is TGTGCCAGCTCACGAGAGGCTGGAAACACCATATATTTT.

Turning to this clonotype: A much larger clone differs from this one at a single base, so this may be a read error. The rearrangement uses TRBV5-1 and TRBJ1-3, with D perhaps TRBD1 (5 bases). The CDR3 is 14 residues long. The germline CDR1 and CDR2 sequences are SGHRS and YFSETQ. The CDR3 spells CVSSPQGSGNTIYF. The CDR3 DNA is TGCGTCAGCAGCCCGCAGGGATCAGGCAACACCATATATTTT. Combining the CDR3 with reference TRBV5-1 and TRBJ1-3 gives the whole variable domain KAGVTQTPRYLIKTRGQQVTLSCSPISGHRSVSWYQQTPGQGLQFLFEYFSETQRNKGNFPGRFSGRQFSNSRSEMNVSTLELGDSALYLCVSSPQGSGNTIYFGEGSWLTVV.

This clonotype was found many times. The chain uses TRBV5-1 and TRBJ2-2; D is possibly TRBD2 (5 bases). The V end lost 4 bases, the J end lost 4 bases, and 14 bases lay between the germline ends. The CDR3 sequence is 15 residues long. Per the germline V gene, CDR1 is SGHRS and CDR2 is YFSETQ. In nucleotides, the CDR3 is TGCGCCAGCAGCGGAGCGGAGTGGGGCACCGGGGAGCTGTTTTTT. This gives the protein CASSGAEWGTGELFF. Filled out from reference TRBV5-1 and TRBJ2-2, the complete variable domain reads KAGVTQTPRYLIKTRGQQVTLSCSPISGHRSVSWYQQTPGQGLQFLFEYFSETQRNKGNFPGRFSGRQFSNSRSEMNVSTLELGDSALYLCASSGAEWGTGELFFGEGSRLTVL.

This clonotype came up many times. The chain carries TRBV7-9 and TRBJ1-5; D may be TRBD1 (5 bases). The germline V gene encodes CDR1 SEHNR and CDR2 FQNEAQ (reference sequence). The V and J ends lost 6 bases and 4 bases respectively, with 22 bases between them. The CDR3 has 17 residues. In DNA, the CDR3 is TGTGCCAGCAGTTCTCTTGGTCAGGGTTCGGGGAATCAGCCCCAGCATTTT. Its protein is CASSSLGQGSGNQPQHF. The full variable domain, rest sourced from reference TRBV7-9 and TRBJ1-5, is DTGVSQNPRHKITKRGQNVTFRCDPISEHNRLYWYRQTLGQGPEFLTYFQNEAQLEKSRLLSDRFSAERPKGSFSTLEIQRTEQGDSAMYLCASSSLGQGSGNQPQHFGDGTRLSIL.

This clonotype was picked up many times. The chain uses TRBV5-1 and TRBJ2-1, with D hard to call. The V and J ends lost 7 bases and 0 bases respectively, with 8 bases between them. The CDR3 is made up of 13 amino acids. The germline CDR1 and CDR2 sequences are SGHRS and YFSETQ. The CDR3: CASQASSYNEQFF. The CDR3 region has the DNA TGCGCCAGCCAGGCGAGCTCCTACAATGAGCAGTTCTTC.